The 25 T cell receptor beta chains given below trace back to one sample, sequenced in a study of blood T cell repertoires in COVID-19. Generated by immunoSEQ multiplex PCR, the TCRdb table keeps only in-frame clones and is missing some. The sample lists a few hundred thousand clones, 85% to 90% occurring once. Sequencing was carried out using PBMCs or T cells enriched from blood (not recorded which). These receptor sequences come from a woman younger than 30 who had recovered from COVID-19.

This clone was recorded only once. The genes are TRBV11-2 and TRBJ1-2; D not certain. V lost 1 base, J lost 8 bases, and 14 bases lay in between. Per the germline V gene, CDR1 is SGHAT and CDR2 is FQNNGV. This CDR3 is 14 amino acids long. The DNA of the CDR3 is TGTGCCAGCAGCTTAGCAGGTAGTGCATACGGCTACACCTTC. Its translation: CASSLAGSAYGYTF. Filled out from reference TRBV11-2 and TRBJ1-2, the complete variable domain reads EAGVAQSPRYKIIEKRQSVAFWCNPISGHATLYWYQQILGQGPKLLIQFQNNGVVDDSQLPKDRFSAERLKGVDSTLKIQPAKLEDSAVYLCASSLAGSAYGYTFGSGTRLTVV.

The gene calls are TRBV25-1 and TRBJ1-1, with a possible D match to TRBD1 (5 bases). CDR3 size: 13 residues. CDR1 is MGHDK and CDR2 is SYGVNS in the germline V gene. V lost 7 bases, J lost 4 bases, and 13 bases lay in between. CDR3 sequence (DNA): TGTGCCAGCACCGGACACCTAGGCACTGAAGCTTTCTTT. Translated: CASTGHLGTEAFF.

The V and J genes are TRBV12-3 or TRBV12-4 and TRBJ2-1; 11 positions agree with TRBD2. Trimming took 6 bases from V and 12 from J; bases not matched to a gene: 1. The CDR3 is 11 residues long. CDR3 amino acids: CASSLAGGQFF. CDR3 sequence (DNA): TGTGCCAGCAGCCTAGCGGGGGGGCAGTTCTTC.

This clone appeared a single time. This chain uses TRBV18 with TRBJ2-3, with TRBD1 identical over 8 bases. The J segment lost 5 bases and the V segment lost 4 bases, leaving 11 bases of the junction unmatched. This CDR3 is 16 amino acids long. Germline values: CDR1 KGHSH, CDR2 LQKENI. The CDR3 here is CASSLGQGLLGDTQYF. The DNA of the CDR3 is TGTGCCAGCTCACTCGGACAGGGTTTACTGGGAGATACGCAGTATTTT.

The chain employs TRBV27 and TRBJ1-5, with 10 nucleotides matching TRBD1. The CDR3 length is 14 residues. Germline values: CDR1 MNHEY, CDR2 SMNVEV (reference sequence). Trimming cost V 8 bases and J 5 bases; bases outside gene matches: 6. CDR3 amino acids: CASRGQGMYQPQHF. CDR3 coding DNA: TGTGCCAGCCGGGGACAGGGGATGTATCAGCCCCAGCATTTT.

The chain is built from TRBV9 and TRBJ2-7; the D gene is possibly TRBD1 (6 bases). This CDR3 spans 14 amino acids. Trimming shortened V by 2 bases and J by 4 bases, and 13 bases separated the two germline ends. Germline lookup yields CDR1 SGDLS and CDR2 YYNGEE. The CDR3 DNA follows: TGTGCCAGCAGCGTTGACAGGAACCCGTACGAGCAGTACTTC. Encoded protein: CASSVDRNPYEQYF.

The V and J genes are TRBV6-5 and TRBJ2-2, with TRBD1 matching over 10 bases. The J segment lost 6 bases and the V segment lost 5 bases, leaving 6 bases of the junction unmatched. Germline-derived CDR1 and CDR2 are MNHEY and SVGAGI. This CDR3 spans 15 amino acids. CDR3 in DNA: TGTGCCAGCAGTACCCCAGGGACAGGGGCCGGGGAGCTGTTTTTT. Its protein product is CASSTPGTGAGELFF.

This chain connects TRBV6-1 to TRBJ1-1; a weak D match, TRBD1 (5 bases). The CDR3 covers 15 residues. From germline, CDR1 is MNHNS and CDR2 SASEGT. Trimming left V 1 base short and J 5 bases short, with 14 bases between. CDR3 sequence reads: CASSEGMAGLTEAFF. The CDR3 DNA follows: TGTGCCAGCAGTGAAGGCATGGCAGGGTTGACTGAAGCTTTCTTT.

The chain combines TRBV27 with TRBJ1-1; a possible D gene is TRBD1 (5 bases). The CDR3 totals 14 residues. The germline gives CDR1 MNHEY, CDR2 SMNVEV (reference sequence). Trimming removed 5 bases at V and 4 bases at J, with 14 bases between. The chain's CDR3 is CASSTLQEFTEAFF. In DNA, the CDR3 is TGTGCCAGCAGTACCCTACAGGAATTCACTGAAGCTTTCTTT.

V and J are TRBV11-3 and TRBJ2-3, with a possible D match to TRBD2 (6 bases). Germline assignment: CDR1 SGHNT and CDR2 YENEEA. The V end lost 4 bases, the J end lost 3 bases, and 20 bases lay between the germline ends. This CDR3 spans 17 amino acids. For the CDR3, the DNA is TGTGCCAGCAGCTCGGCGGGGAATAAGCTCGGGACAGATACGCAGTATTTT. Translated, it gives CASSSAGNKLGTDTQYF.

The chain joins TRBV6-4 to TRBJ2-2; no reliable D call. CDR1 is MRHNA, CDR2 SNTAGT, per germline. This CDR3 has 14 residues. The V end was cut by 0 bases, the J end by 6 bases, with 8 bases between. This CDR3 reads CASSDSEEAGELFF. The CDR3 DNA reads as TGTGCCAGCAGTGACTCCGAAGAGGCCGGGGAGCTGTTTTTT.

For the CDR3, the DNA is TGCAGTGCTAGTAGGCTAGACAGGGGTCGTACAGATACGCAGTATTTT. Its translation is CSASRLDRGRTDTQYF. This rearrangement joins TRBV20-1 to TRBJ2-3, with TRBD1 matching over 8 bases. This CDR3 contains 16 residues. The V gene's germline CDR1 is DFQATT and CDR2 SNEGSKA (reference sequence). V was clipped by 3 bases and J by 3 bases; unmatched bases: 11.

Only one count was recorded for this clone. The gene calls are TRBV15 and TRBJ2-2; possibly TRBD1 for D (5 bases). This CDR3 has 16 residues. V lost 1 base and J 1 base, leaving 10 bases between the germline ends. Per the germline V gene, CDR1 is LNHNV and CDR2 is YYDKDF (reference sequence). The CDR3 loop reads CATSRVAGQNTGELFF. DNA for the CDR3: TGTGCCACCAGCAGAGTAGCAGGGCAGAACACCGGGGAGCTGTTTTTT. Drawing the rest from reference TRBV15 and TRBJ2-2, the complete variable domain is DAMVIQNPRYQVTQFGKPVTLSCSQTLNHNVMYWYQQKSSQAPKLLFHYYDKDFNNEADTPDNFQSRRPNTSFCFLDIRSPGLGDTAMYLCATSRVAGQNTGELFFGEGSRLTVL.

The chain combines TRBV19 with TRBJ1-1; D is unresolved. With 3 bases removed from V and 1 base from J, the gap between germline ends came to 12 bases. CDR1 is LNHDA, CDR2 SQIVND, per germline (reference sequence). The CDR3 loop spans 15 amino acids. The CDR3 DNA reads TGTGCCAGTAGTATGAGGTCGGAGAGGAACACTGAAGCTTTCTTT. Translating it yields CASSMRSERNTEAFF.

This chain connects TRBV19 to TRBJ1-5; TRBD1 aligns across 8 bases. V trimming: 0 bases; J trimming: 3 bases; junction bases outside the gene matches: 7. Germline lookup yields CDR1 LNHDA and CDR2 SQIVND (reference sequence). This CDR3 is 17 amino acids long. This CDR3 is CASSIDPAGGYNQPQHF. For the CDR3, the DNA is TGTGCCAGTAGTATAGATCCGGCAGGGGGCTACAATCAGCCCCAGCATTTT.

This sequence joins TRBV9 and TRBJ2-1, with 9 positions matching TRBD1. In germline, CDR1 is SGDLS, CDR2 YYNGEE. CDR3 length: 18 residues. V trimming: 4 bases; J trimming: 7 bases; junction bases outside the gene matches: 18. The chain's CDR3 is CASSPNYRVRQGDNEQFF. CDR3 DNA: TGTGCCAGCAGCCCGAACTACCGGGTCCGACAGGGGGATAATGAGCAGTTCTTC.

The chain employs TRBV30 and TRBJ1-5, with 8 nucleotides matching TRBD1. Per germline, CDR1 GTSNPN and CDR2 SVGIG (reference sequence). The CDR3 is 15 residues long. Trimming cost V 0 bases and J 3 bases; bases outside gene matches: 4. The CDR3 is CAWSVHRGTNQPQHF. The DNA for the CDR3 is TGTGCCTGGAGTGTACACAGGGGGACCAATCAGCCCCAGCATTTT.

This chain connects TRBV5-6 to TRBJ1-1, with 10 bases fitting TRBD1. CDR1 is SGHDT and CDR2 is YYEEEE in the germline V gene. CDR3 length equals 14 residues. Losses at the gene ends were 5 bases for V and 3 bases for J; bases not matched to a gene: 4. The CDR3 nucleotides read TGTGCCAGCAGTAGGGACAGGGGAGACACTGAAGCTTTCTTT. This translates into CASSRDRGDTEAFF.

The J gene is TRBJ1-1, the V gene TRBV4-3; no reliable D call. V was cut by 1 base and J by 1 base, with 7 bases left in between. The CDR3 is 14 amino acids. Germline assignment: CDR1 LGHNA and CDR2 YSLEER. Written as DNA, the CDR3 is TGCGCCAGCAGCCAAGTCCTCTCGAACACTGAAGCTTTCTTT. Its translation: CASSQVLSNTEAFF.

The chain recombines TRBV27 with TRBJ2-7, with D maybe TRBD2 (5 bases). The length of the CDR3 is 13 residues. Trimming left V 3 bases short and J 3 bases short, with 9 bases between. The V gene's germline CDR1 is MNHEY and CDR2 SMNVEV (reference sequence). The DNA for the CDR3 is TGTGCCAGCAGTTTTGGCGGAGGCTACGAGCAGTACTTC. Its protein is CASSFGGGYEQYF.

This clone was seen a handful of times. The chain is built from TRBV7-2 and TRBJ1-5; TRBD1 is a possible D gene (5 bases). The germline CDR1 and CDR2 sequences are SGHTA and FQGNSA. This CDR3 comprises 16 residues. The V end lost 5 bases, the J end lost 4 bases, and 18 bases lay between the germline ends. CDR3 loop: CASSPPWGGRNQPQHF. In DNA form, the CDR3 reads TGTGCCAGCAGCCCACCATGGGGGGGACGGAATCAGCCCCAGCATTTT. Full variable domain (rest looked up from reference TRBV7-2 and TRBJ1-5): GAGVSQSPSNKVTEKGKDVELRCDPISGHTALYWYRQSLGQGLEFLIYFQGNSAPDKSGLPSDRFSAERTGGSVSTLTIQRTQQEDSAVYLCASSPPWGGRNQPQHFGDGTRLSIL.

The V and J genes are TRBV7-8 and TRBJ2-4, with TRBD2 as a possible D gene (5 bases). The CDR3 has 16 amino acids. Germline CDR1 is SGHVS and CDR2 is FQNEAQ. V lost 2 bases and J lost 0, with 11 bases in between. The CDR3 nucleotides are TGTGCCAGCAGCTTAAATCTCGAGGGAGCCAAAAACATTCAGTACTTC. Its translation: CASSLNLEGAKNIQYF.

The rearrangement joins TRBV3-1 (or the pseudogene TRBV3-2) to TRBJ1-5; tentative D call: TRBD1 (5 bases). The CDR3 is 16 amino acids. Trimming removed 0 bases at V and 5 bases at J, with 14 bases between. The germline CDR1 and CDR2 sequences are LGHDT and YNNKEL (reference sequence). The CDR3 spells CASSQDRQGRDQPQHF. CDR3 bases: TGTGCCAGCAGCCAAGACAGGCAGGGAAGGGATCAGCCCCAGCATTTT.

This clone was recorded once. The rearrangement links TRBV5-1 to TRBJ1-4; D might be TRBD1 (5 bases). Germline CDR1 SGHRS, CDR2 YFSETQ. The CDR3 has 15 amino acids. V lost 3 bases and J lost 13, with 22 bases in between. CDR3 in DNA: TGCGCCAGCAGCTGGGAGGACCCCGAGGGGAATGGACTGTTTTTT. Translating it yields CASSWEDPEGNGLFF.

The chain carries TRBV30 and TRBJ1-6, with TRBD1 identical over 9 bases. The CDR3 is 14 residues long. CDR1 is GTSNPN and CDR2 is SVGIG in the germline V gene (reference sequence). Trimming removed 5 bases from V and 7 bases from J; junction bases left unmatched: 6. The CDR3, as DNA: TGTGCCTGGGGCGGACAGGGGAGGAATTCACCCCTCCACTTT. Amino acids: CAWGGQGRNSPLHF.